Below, 23 T cell receptor beta chains from the same sample are listed, as sequenced in a study of response to subunit inactivated influenza vaccine. Each CDR3 protein gets one entry after TCRdb re-called the RT-PCR reads with MiXCR. Of over 650,000 distinct CDR3 sequences listed, approximately 17% are singletons. The sample consisted of PBMCs from blood, taken 5 days after vaccination. The receptors come from a man aged 50 or older who received an inactivated influenza vaccine.

This clonotype was observed at least ten times. The chain has TRBV7-2 and TRBJ2-1; D unresolved. There are 11 residues in the CDR3. V lost 7 bases and J lost 5, with 6 bases in between. Germline V CDR1 and CDR2: SGHTA, FQGNSA. The CDR3 bases are TGTGCCAGCACAGGTGACAATGAGCAGTTCTTC. Amino acid sequence: CASTGDNEQFF.

The table lists this clonotype with a few counts. CDR3 nucleotides: TGTGCCAGCAGTTACTCACCTCTCACCAGGGGGGCCTACGAGCAGTACTTC. This translates into CASSYSPLTRGAYEQYF. This chain connects TRBV6-5 to TRBJ2-7, with D maybe TRBD1 (7 bases). Germline CDR1 is MNHEY and CDR2 is SVGAGI. The ends were cut back, 0 bases at V and 2 bases at J, with 17 bases in the middle. The CDR3 contains 17 residues.

The chain carries TRBV12-3 or TRBV12-4 and TRBJ1-6; D call uncertain. V was shortened by 6 bases and J by 8 bases, with 14 bases between the two germline ends. This CDR3 has 14 residues. The CDR3 DNA reads TGTGCCAGCAGCGGAGGACGGTGGGATTCACCCCTCCACTTT. Protein: CASSGGRWDSPLHF.

This clonotype has at least ten counts. The chain uses TRBV20-1 and TRBJ2-7; maybe TRBD1 (6 bases). CDR3 length: 14 amino acids. The germline V gene has CDR1 DFQATT and CDR2 SNEGSKA (reference sequence). The V end was cut by 5 bases, the J end by 0 bases, with 14 bases between. The CDR3 here is CSALQGRSSYEQYF. The CDR3 coding sequence is TGCAGTGCTTTACAGGGAAGGAGCTCCTACGAGCAGTACTTC.

In this sample, this clonotype turned up a few times. V and J are TRBV12-3 or TRBV12-4 and TRBJ1-2; possible D gene TRBD1, 6 bases. V shed 5 bases and J shed 0 bases, with 13 bases lying between them. The CDR3 extends over 15 amino acids. The CDR3 DNA sequence: TGTGCCAGCAGTCCCACCGACAGGACTAACTATGGCTACACCTTC. Its protein product is CASSPTDRTNYGYTF.

The chain carries TRBV12-3 or TRBV12-4 and TRBJ1-1, with a weak D call TRBD1 (5 bases). The length of the CDR3 is 16 residues. Between the trimmed V and J ends, which lost 5 bases and 0 bases, there was a span of 16 bases. In DNA form, the CDR3 reads TGTGCCAGCAGTCAAGCGCCCGGGACCATGAACACTGAAGCTTTCTTT. Amino acid sequence: CASSQAPGTMNTEAFF.

This chain joins TRBV12-3 or TRBV12-4 and TRBJ2-5; 8 nucleotides match TRBD2. The CDR3 runs to 14 residues. Trimming removed 10 bases from V and 2 bases from J; junction bases left unmatched: 9. The CDR3 loop reads CATSAGGEQETQYF. DNA for the CDR3: TGTGCCACCTCAGCCGGGGGGGAACAAGAGACCCAGTACTTC.

This clonotype was recorded a few times. This chain connects TRBV9 to TRBJ2-5; D possibly corresponds to TRBD1 (6 bases). Trimming shortened V by 3 bases and J by 3 bases, and 12 bases separated the two germline ends. Germline CDR1 SGDLS, CDR2 YYNGEE. The CDR3 covers 14 residues. This chain's CDR3 is CASSGMDSKETQYF. DNA of the CDR3: TGTGCCAGCAGCGGAATGGACAGTAAAGAGACCCAGTACTTC.

The chain is built from TRBV7-9 and TRBJ1-3; D ambiguous. Per germline, CDR1 SEHNR and CDR2 FQNEAQ (reference sequence). The CDR3 length is 12 residues. Trimming took off 4 bases at V and 3 bases at J, with 4 bases between the two ends. The chain's CDR3 is CASSSIGNTIYF. DNA of the CDR3: TGTGCCAGCAGCTCTATTGGAAACACCATATATTTT.

This clonotype was observed a few times. The DNA for the CDR3 is TGCAGCGTTGTATACAGGGGATACTCTGGAAACACCATATATTTT. Translated: CSVVYRGYSGNTIYF. The V gene is TRBV29-1, the J gene TRBJ1-3; 7 bases map to TRBD1. Per germline, CDR1 SQVTM and CDR2 ANQGSEA. V was pared by 4 bases and J by 0 bases, with 6 bases of the junction left unmatched. The CDR3 consists of 15 residues. The full variable domain, rest sourced from reference TRBV29-1 and TRBJ1-3, is SAVISQKPSRDICQRGTSLTIQCQVDSQVTMMFWYRQQPGQSLTLIATANQGSEATYESGFVIDKFPISRPNLTFSTLTVSNMSPEDSSIYLCSVVYRGYSGNTIYFGEGSWLTVV.

The count of this clonotype is one. The chain couples TRBV7-9 to TRBJ1-1; TRBD1 aligns across 7 bases. In germline, CDR1 is SEHNR, CDR2 FQNEAQ (reference sequence). V lost 0 bases and J lost 0; bases outside the gene matches: 4. This CDR3 is built from 16 residues. The DNA for the CDR3 is TGTGCCAGCAGCTTAGCCCCAGGGGGAATGAACACTGAAGCTTTCTTT. It yields the protein CASSLAPGGMNTEAFF.

This chain uses TRBV27 with TRBJ1-4, with TRBD1 matching 7 bases. Germline-derived CDR1 and CDR2 are MNHEY and SMNVEV (reference sequence). The junction had 11 bases not matched to a gene; V was cut back by 5 bases and J by 8 bases. CDR3 size: 15 residues. The CDR3 spells CASSTTDRVREKLFF. The CDR3 coding sequence is TGTGCCAGCAGTACCACCGACAGGGTACGGGAAAAACTGTTTTTT. Based on the CDR3 plus reference TRBV27 and TRBJ1-4, the full variable domain is EAQVTQNPRYLITVTGKKLTVTCSQNMNHEYMSWYRQDPGLGLRQIYYSMNVEVTDKGDVPEGYKVSRKEKRNFPLILESPSPNQTSLYFCASSTTDRVREKLFFGSGTQLSVL.

The chain has TRBV27 and TRBJ2-3, with 14 nucleotides matching TRBD2. The CDR3 contains 15 residues. CDR1 and CDR2 (germline): MNHEY, SMNVEV (reference sequence). J was trimmed by 8 bases and V by 3 bases; bases with no gene match: 4. As DNA, the CDR3 is TGTGCCAGCAGTTTGACTAGCGGGAGGGCCGGTACGCAGTATTTT. It is translated as CASSLTSGRAGTQYF.

The chain combines TRBV27 with TRBJ1-2, with D maybe TRBD1 (5 bases). The V and J ends lost 8 bases and 8 bases respectively, with 18 bases between them. CDR3 length: 13 amino acids. Germline V gene sequence: CDR1 MNHEY, CDR2 SMNVEV (reference sequence). The DNA for the CDR3 is TGTGCCAGCTCCGGGGAGGGGATAGGAGGCTACACCTTC. Translated: CASSGEGIGGYTF.

This clonotype was observed a few times. The J gene is TRBJ2-1, the V gene TRBV20-1, with D unclear. Germline V CDR1 and CDR2: DFQATT, SNEGSKA (reference sequence). This CDR3 contains 13 residues. V dropped 3 bases and J dropped 8 bases, with 14 bases sitting between them. The CDR3 spells CSASISVFDEQFF. CDR3 sequence (DNA): TGCAGTGCTAGTATTTCAGTTTTCGATGAGCAGTTCTTC.

This clonotype was recorded at least ten times. The chain couples TRBV5-6 to TRBJ2-7; D is undetermined. CDR1 is SGHDT and CDR2 is YYEEEE in the germline V gene. The CDR3 spans 15 residues. Between the trimmed V and J ends, which lost 4 bases and 5 bases, there was a span of 19 bases. CDR3 region: CASSPTRLSRNEQYF. In DNA form, the CDR3 reads TGTGCCAGCAGCCCTACCCGGCTCTCAAGGAACGAGCAGTACTTC.

The chain is built from TRBV3-1 and TRBJ2-7; 11 bases fit TRBD2. Germline values: CDR1 LGHDT, CDR2 YNNKEL (reference sequence). With V trimmed by 4 bases and J by 2 bases, 7 bases remained unmatched. This CDR3 contains 16 residues. CDR3 sequence reads: CASSLETSGKTYEQYF. For the CDR3, the DNA is TGTGCCAGCAGCCTAGAGACTAGCGGGAAAACCTACGAGCAGTACTTC.

This clonotype was recorded a few times. The DNA of the CDR3 is TGTGCCACCAGCAGAGTAGCGGGCGAATACAATGAGCAGTTCTTC. Translated: CATSRVAGEYNEQFF. V and J are TRBV15 and TRBJ2-1; 7 positions match TRBD2. The germline gives CDR1 LNHNV, CDR2 YYDKDF (reference sequence). J lost 4 bases, V lost 1 base, and 4 bases had no gene match. CDR3 length equals 15 residues.

This chain links TRBV7-8 with TRBJ2-3, with a tentative D call TRBD2 (6 bases). Germline V gene lookup returns CDR1 SGHVS and CDR2 FQNEAQ. The CDR3 totals 13 residues. The germline V and J ends were trimmed by 5 bases and 4 bases, with 10 bases remaining between them. The CDR3 here is CASSNGGSDTQYF. The DNA of the CDR3 is TGTGCCAGCAGCAACGGGGGATCAGATACGCAGTATTTT.

There are a few counts of this clonotype. This sequence may be a read error, since a much larger clone differs from it by one base. J is TRBJ2-7 and V is TRBV5-1, with D unclear. Germline CDR1 and CDR2: SGHRS and YFSETQ. The V gene lost 0 bases and the J gene lost 5 bases, with 6 bases spanning the gap. This CDR3 region has 12 residues. For the CDR3, the DNA is TGCGCCAGCAGCTTGGGGGAAAACGAGCAGTACTTC. This sequence encodes CASSLGENEQYF. Based on the CDR3 plus reference TRBV5-1 and TRBJ2-7, the full variable domain is KAGVTQTPRYLIKTRGQQVTLSCSPISGHRSVSWYQQTPGQGLQFLFEYFSETQRNKGNFPGRFSGRQFSNSRSEMNVSTLELGDSALYLCASSLGENEQYFGPGTRLTVT.

This chain links TRBV12-3 or TRBV12-4 with TRBJ2-7; D perhaps matches TRBD2 (5 bases). V lost 2 bases and J lost 1, with 15 bases in between. CDR3 length: 16 residues. The CDR3 reads CASSLKWEYSSYEQYF. CDR3 DNA: TGTGCCAGCAGTTTAAAGTGGGAGTACAGTTCCTACGAGCAGTACTTC.

This chain uses TRBV20-1 with TRBJ2-3, with D possibly TRBD2 on 6 matching bases. The CDR3 contains 16 residues. The V and J ends lost 1 base and 4 bases respectively, with 18 bases between them. From germline, CDR1 is DFQATT and CDR2 SNEGSKA (reference sequence). DNA of the CDR3: TGCAGTGCTAGAGGACTATCGGGAGTTTGGGCAGATACGCAGTATTTT. Protein sequence: CSARGLSGVWADTQYF.

This clonotype was picked up a small number of times. The chain uses TRBV5-1 and TRBJ2-7; 10 nucleotides align to TRBD1. This CDR3 contains 13 residues. The germline V gene has CDR1 SGHRS and CDR2 YFSETQ. The V gene end was trimmed by 3 bases and the J gene end by 7 bases; junction bases not matched to a gene: 4. CDR3: CASSSGQGIEQYF. The DNA for the CDR3 is TGCGCCAGCAGCTCGGGACAGGGGATAGAGCAGTACTTC.